This T cell receptor (beta chain) was observed in a study of post-analysis software for immune sequencing data. Whole-study results and caveats: Patients used roughly five TRBV segments, including TRBV5-6, TRBV5-1 and TRBV20-1, more often than controls.

Details on this clonotype: Its antigen is unknown.

V lost 7 bases, J lost 8 bases, and 14 bases lay in between. The CDR3 totals 11 residues. Germline assignment: CDR1 SQVTM and CDR2 ANQGSEA. TCR beta cDNA libraries had unique molecular identifiers. Each CDR3 protein gets one entry after TCRdb re-called the PCR reads with MiXCR. The sample records around 700,000 distinct CDR3 sequences, approximately 59% being singletons. The V call is TRBV29-1, the J call TRBJ2-5, with D hard to call. The sequence was collected from a girl aged 2-15 years with multiple sclerosis. The sample consisted of blood. The CDR3, as DNA: TGCAGCGCTGACCCCTTTACTACCCAGTACTTC. It encodes CSADPFTTQYF.